This T cell receptor (beta chain) is from a study of blood T cell repertoires in COVID-19. Study in general: There were acute and convalescent COVID-19 samples, and they came from the United States, Italy and Spain. T cells, B-cell-depleted T cells, or PBMCs supplied cDNA or gDNA.

Germline values: CDR1 SGHRS, CDR2 YFSETQ. The ends lost 7 bases at V and 4 bases at J; junction bases unmatched: 13. This CDR3 comprises 15 residues. Authors' methods: Scientists estimated how many nucleated cells there were by amplifying reference gene primers. Sequencing was performed with immunoSEQ multiplex PCR; in TCRdb, only in-frame clones are kept and a portion is missing. The V and J calls and clone size come from that table; D and trimming were worked out from the DNA. The profile shows about 81,000 clones, roughly 95% of them singletons. The source of this sequence is a human donor with active COVID-19. The donor label of this sample is uncertain. The V and J genes are TRBV5-1 and TRBJ1-2; 7 positions agree with TRBD1. The sequenced material came from peripheral blood. CDR3 nucleotides: TGCGCCAGCTCTCGAGGCACAGGGGTAATCTATGGCTACACCTTC. Translation: CASSRGTGVIYGYTF.